Below are 6 T cell receptor beta chains sequenced from a single sample in a study of identical twins. TCRdb fed the 5' RACE reads into MiXCR, producing one record per CDR3 protein. The table has 250,000 or so distinct CDR3 sequences, around 7.6% seen once. The same data also contributed to another study, on yellow fever vaccine responses in identical twins.

The sequenced sample consisted of CD8+ T cells sorted from blood. Receptor source: a young woman in good health.

This clonotype was counted ten times or more. The chain uses TRBV11-2 and TRBJ2-1; D is ambiguous. The CDR3 sequence is 15 residues long. Trimming took 1 base from V and 0 from J, leaving 7 bases between them. Germline loops: CDR1 SGHAT, CDR2 FQNNGV. The CDR3 DNA follows: TGTGCCAGCAGCTTAGGGACCTACTCCTACAATGAGCAGTTCTTC. It encodes CASSLGTYSYNEQFF.

There are a few counts of this clonotype. The chain joins TRBV11-2 to TRBJ1-1, with 9 bases aligning to TRBD1. V was clipped by 1 base and J by 1 base; unmatched bases: 4. The germline gives CDR1 SGHAT, CDR2 FQNNGV. The CDR3 has 16 amino acids. The CDR3 nucleotides read TGTGCCAGCAGCTTAGGTGGGACAGGGAAGAACACTGAAGCTTTCTTT. This translates into CASSLGGTGKNTEAFF. Using reference TRBV11-2 and TRBJ1-1 for the parts outside the CDR3, the full variable domain is EAGVAQSPRYKIIEKRQSVAFWCNPISGHATLYWYQQILGQGPKLLIQFQNNGVVDDSQLPKDRFSAERLKGVDSTLKIQPAKLEDSAVYLCASSLGGTGKNTEAFFGQGTRLTVV.

This clonotype was detected a few times. The V and J genes are TRBV15 and TRBJ2-5; weak D call: TRBD2 (6 bases). From germline, CDR1 is LNHNV and CDR2 YYDKDF (reference sequence). V lost 5 bases and J 6 bases, leaving 28 bases between the germline ends. The CDR3 is made up of 18 amino acids. CDR3 sequence (DNA): TGTGCCACCAGCGGTTGGGAGGACCGGACTGGCACTTCGAAGACCCAGTACTTC. It specifies CATSGWEDRTGTSKTQYF.

This clonotype was observed a handful of times. This chain connects TRBV6-5 to TRBJ2-2; D not resolved. The germline V gene has CDR1 MNHEY and CDR2 SVGAGI. Trimming removed 0 bases at V and 3 bases at J, with 8 bases between. The CDR3 runs to 15 residues. CDR3 residues: CASSYSSTHTGELFF. As DNA, the CDR3 is TGTGCCAGCAGTTACTCGAGCACCCACACCGGGGAGCTGTTTTTT.

This clonotype has ten or more counts. The chain recombines TRBV24-1 with TRBJ2-2, with 7 nucleotides matching TRBD2. The CDR3 consists of 17 residues. Looked up from germline, CDR1 is KGHDR and CDR2 is SFDVKD. The J segment lost 2 bases and the V segment lost 0 bases, leaving 5 bases of the junction unmatched. In DNA, the CDR3 is TGTGCCACCAGTGATTTGCTTGGCGGGAGAAACACCGGGGAGCTGTTTTTT. This translates into CATSDLLGGRNTGELFF.

In its sample, this clonotype was seen a few times. CDR3 sequence reads: CASSLNGYYEQFF. CDR3 in DNA: TGTGCCAGCAGTTTGAACGGGTATTATGAGCAGTTCTTC. The chain employs TRBV27 and TRBJ2-1; D gene uncertain. V dropped 3 bases and J dropped 8 bases, with 11 bases sitting between them. Germline V gene sequence: CDR1 MNHEY, CDR2 SMNVEV (reference sequence). The CDR3 loop spans 13 amino acids.